The present entry profiles one T cell receptor (beta chain) with its context. Its antigen remains undetermined. Base-call qualities are not available, and no considerably larger clone is one nucleotide away. This sample stems from a study of T cells in narcolepsy (dated by TCRdb to 2017 to 2018). Notes on the research overall: Patients with narcolepsy type 1 or type 2 (NT1, NT2) and healthy control donors were enrolled in the study. Autoreactive T cells targeting hypocretin neuron self-antigens (hypocretin, TRIB2) were sought in narcolepsy patients, and TCR Vbeta sequencing was used to track clonotypes in blood and CSF. Summary of the overall study and its limitations: HCRT-specific and TRIB2-specific autoreactive clonotypes were highlighted in plots that compared CD4+ T cell clonotypes in CSF versus blood from the same patient. Patients and controls had similar numbers of sequenced blood memory CD4+ clonotypes, with averages of around 40,000 in patients and some 33,000 in controls. Autoreactive clonotypes were reported to be detected serially in the blood of the same patients and of different patients, but not in the blood of healthy controls. No sequences matching autoreactive T cell clones were contained in some blood memory CD4+ repertoires from patients and controls.

The method was the immunoSEQ multiplex PCR assay. Here the immuneACCESS table is served through TCRdb, limited to in-frame sequences with V and J called. Missing clones are a known gap in these copies; in checked studies unresolved V genes cover under half, and the rest lacks a known reason. In all, the sample holds about 40,000 clones, and approximately 90% of those were seen once. The ten most abundant clones make up around 1.2% of the sample. For TCR Vbeta sequencing, memory CD4+ T cells were sorted ex vivo from the peripheral blood of narcolepsy patients and healthy controls. Reading from cysteine to phenylalanine, the CDR3 counts 13 amino acids. Of all the DNA, just the CDR3 is kept, 39 bases in frame from base 1. The junction shows trimming of 4 bases on V and 2 bases on J, plus 8 bases between the germline ends. For CDR1 and CDR2, the germline V gene lists SGHNT and YENEEA.

The V and J segments used are TRBV11-3 and TRBJ1-2; D gene: possibly TRBD1, on 5 matching bases. This receptor was taken from a human donor with narcolepsy. The sequencing input was CD45RA- memory CD4+ T cells from PBMCs. In the paper's terms, the cell subset or site label means: memory T cells sorted ex vivo from peripheral blood. The CDR3 protein sequence reads: CASSSQGNYGYTF. At the DNA level, the sequence is TGTGCCAGCAGCTCTCAGGGAAACTATGGCTACACCTTC. Where the CDR3 stops, the reference TRBV11-3 and TRBJ1-2 genes take over; the full variable domain is EAGVVQSPRYKIIEKKQPVAFWCNPISGHNTLYWYLQNLGQGPELLIRYENEEAVDDSQLPKDRFSAERLKGVDSTLKIQPAELGDSAVYLCASSSQGNYGYTFGSGTRLTVV.